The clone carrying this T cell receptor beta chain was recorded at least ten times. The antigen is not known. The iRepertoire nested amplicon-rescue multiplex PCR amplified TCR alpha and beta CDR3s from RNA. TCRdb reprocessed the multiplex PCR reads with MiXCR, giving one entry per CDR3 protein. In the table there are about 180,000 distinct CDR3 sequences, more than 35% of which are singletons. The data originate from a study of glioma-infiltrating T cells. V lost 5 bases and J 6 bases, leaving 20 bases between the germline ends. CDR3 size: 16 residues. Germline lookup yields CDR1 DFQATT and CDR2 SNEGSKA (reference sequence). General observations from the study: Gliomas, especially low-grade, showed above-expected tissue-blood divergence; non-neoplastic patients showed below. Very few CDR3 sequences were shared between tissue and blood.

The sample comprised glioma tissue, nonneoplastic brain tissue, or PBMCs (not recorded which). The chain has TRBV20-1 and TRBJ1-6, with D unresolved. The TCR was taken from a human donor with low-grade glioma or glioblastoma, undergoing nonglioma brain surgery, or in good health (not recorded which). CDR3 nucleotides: TGCAGTGCTGGTCCCGCGCGGGCAGGCTCTAATTCACCCCTCCACTTT. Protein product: CSAGPARAGSNSPLHF.